These 27 T cell receptor beta chains were all obtained from the same sample, sequenced in a study of blood T cell repertoires in COVID-19. Sequencing was performed with immunoSEQ multiplex PCR; in TCRdb, only in-frame clones are kept and a portion is missing. Of hundreds of thousands of clones listed, 85% to 90% are singletons. The sequenced sample was PBMCs or T cells enriched from blood (not recorded which). The receptors derive from a man aged 30 to 39 who had recovered from COVID-19.

With regard to this clone: The junction does not match germline at one end; this may be a read error. This chain joins TRBV11-2 and TRBJ1-2, with 7 positions matching TRBD1. CDR1 and CDR2 from the germline V gene are SGHAT and FQNNGV. The CDR3 loop spans 12 amino acids. DNA for the CDR3: TGCGCCCTCGAAACAGGGGCCTATGGCTACACCTTC. This encodes CALETGAYGYTF.

V and J are TRBV7-2 and TRBJ2-5, with 15 positions matching TRBD2. This CDR3 is 19 amino acids long. From germline, CDR1 is SGHTA and CDR2 FQGNSA. The trim removed 5 bases at V and 5 bases at J, leaving 15 bases unmatched. As DNA, the CDR3 is TGTGCCAGCAGCCCCACCTACGGGACTAGCGGGGGGACCTTTGAGACCCAGTACTTC. Translating it yields CASSPTYGTSGGTFETQYF.

In nucleotides, the CDR3 is TGTGCCACCATGGCCTCGACTCTGACGGGAGTAGGGAATGAGCAGTTCTTC. Translating it yields CATMASTLTGVGNEQFF. The rearrangement links TRBV15 to TRBJ2-1; maybe TRBD2 (6 bases). Trimming left V 7 bases short and J 7 bases short, with 26 bases between. The CDR3 totals 17 residues. Germline CDR1 LNHNV, CDR2 YYDKDF (reference sequence).

The rearrangement uses TRBV5-4 and TRBJ2-7, with TRBD1 matching 9 bases. Germline CDR1 and CDR2: SGHNT and YYREEE (reference sequence). The CDR3 has 15 amino acids. The ends lost 4 bases at V and 1 base at J; junction bases unmatched: 6. CDR3 residues: CASSVGQGASYEQYF. CDR3 in DNA: TGTGCCAGCAGCGTGGGACAGGGTGCATCCTACGAGCAGTACTTC.

This clone was recorded only once. V and J are TRBV15 and TRBJ1-4, with D unclear. Trimming cost V 1 base and J 5 bases, with 11 bases left between them. Germline assignment: CDR1 LNHNV and CDR2 YYDKDF (reference sequence). The CDR3 extends over 15 amino acids. CDR3 residues: CATSRVWAGNEKLFF. For the CDR3, the DNA is TGTGCCACCAGCAGAGTTTGGGCCGGAAATGAAAAACTGTTTTTT.

J is TRBJ2-7 and V is TRBV10-1; TRBD1 matches at 9 bases. The junction had 4 bases not matched to a gene; V was cut back by 6 bases and J by 4 bases. CDR3 length: 13 amino acids. Germline CDR1 WNHNN, CDR2 SYGVQD (reference sequence). As DNA, the CDR3 is TGCGCCAGCAGCAGGGGACAGGGTTACGAGCAGTACTTC. Protein product: CASSRGQGYEQYF.

This clone was seen more than once but under ten times. The J gene is TRBJ2-3, the V gene TRBV24-1; the match to TRBD2 covers 11 bases. This CDR3 is 16 amino acids long. The trim removed 3 bases at V and 2 bases at J, leaving 3 bases unmatched. CDR1 is KGHDR, CDR2 SFDVKD, per germline. The DNA for the CDR3 is TGTGCCACCAGTGATCCTAGCGGGGGGTACACAGATACGCAGTATTTT. Protein sequence: CATSDPSGGYTDTQYF.

The chain recombines TRBV19 with TRBJ2-6; TRBD2 matches at 10 bases. Germline loops: CDR1 LNHDA, CDR2 SQIVND (reference sequence). This CDR3 comprises 17 residues. V shed 3 bases and J 1 base; nucleotides not matched to a gene: 3. CDR3 protein: CASSMRSGGSGANVLTF. In DNA form, the CDR3 reads TGTGCCAGTAGTATGCGTAGCGGGGGGTCTGGGGCCAACGTCCTGACTTTC. Based on the CDR3 plus reference TRBV19 and TRBJ2-6, the full variable domain is DGGITQSPKYLFRKEGQNVTLSCEQNLNHDAMYWYRQDPGQGLRLIYYSQIVNDFQKGDIAEGYSVSREKKESFPLTVTSAQKNPTAFYLCASSMRSGGSGANVLTFGAGSRLTVL.

For the CDR3, the DNA is TGCGCCAGCAGCCACGACAGGTCCTACTCTGGAAACACCATATATTTT. This sequence encodes CASSHDRSYSGNTIYF. The genes are TRBV4-1 and TRBJ1-3, with a possible D match to TRBD1 (6 bases). The CDR3 is 16 amino acids. CDR1 is MGHRA, CDR2 YSYEKL, per germline. Trimming removed 3 bases at V and 0 bases at J, with 12 bases between.

The CDR3, as DNA: TGTGCCAGCGACGGGACAGGGGGATTAGGGGAGCAGTACTTC. Its translation is CASDGTGGLGEQYF. This sequence joins TRBV5-8 and TRBJ2-7; TRBD1 matches 11 bases. CDR1 is SGHTS, CDR2 YDEGEE, per germline. V trimming: 7 bases; J trimming: 7 bases; junction bases outside the gene matches: 10. This CDR3 has 14 amino acids.

The chain uses TRBV18 and TRBJ2-1; the D gene is possibly TRBD1 (5 bases). V was cut by 2 bases and J by 6 bases, with 8 bases left in between. The CDR3 covers 13 residues. Germline V gives CDR1 KGHSH, CDR2 LQKENI. The DNA of the CDR3 is TGTGCCAGCTCACCAGGGGCACGCAATGAGCAGTTCTTC. Its protein product is CASSPGARNEQFF.

V gene TRBV20-1 combines with J gene TRBJ1-2; TRBD1 might be the D (6 bases). V was pared by 2 bases and J by 7 bases, with 8 bases between. There are 11 residues in the CDR3. Germline loops: CDR1 DFQATT, CDR2 SNEGSKA (reference sequence). The CDR3 DNA is TGCAGTGCTAGACAGACAGGTGGCTACACCTTC. Its translation: CSARQTGGYTF.

The sample holds a few counts of this clone. The chain employs TRBV5-4 and TRBJ2-3; 14 bases are shared with TRBD2. This CDR3 has 17 residues. Germline V gives CDR1 SGHNT, CDR2 YYREEE (reference sequence). V lost 2 bases, J lost 4 bases, and 6 bases stayed unmatched. Here the CDR3 reads CASSLSPGLAGADTQYF. The CDR3 DNA reads TGTGCCAGCAGCTTATCTCCGGGACTAGCGGGAGCAGATACGCAGTATTTT.

The chain employs TRBV6-5 and TRBJ1-5, with D uncertain. Per the germline V gene, CDR1 is MNHEY and CDR2 is SVGAGI. With 4 bases removed from V and 4 bases from J, the gap between germline ends came to 14 bases. This CDR3 has 15 residues. CDR3 residues: CASSSDGRSNQPQHF. The CDR3 coding sequence is TGTGCCAGCAGTTCTGATGGCAGAAGTAATCAGCCCCAGCATTTT.

The rearrangement uses TRBV10-2 and TRBJ2-7; D ambiguous. Trimming removed 6 bases at V and 2 bases at J, with 5 bases between. Germline CDR1 and CDR2: WSHSY and SAAADI. The CDR3 spans 11 residues. As DNA, the CDR3 is TGCGCCAGCAGAGACACCTACGAGCAGTACTTC. Its protein is CASRDTYEQYF.

V usage is TRBV12-3 or TRBV12-4 and J usage is TRBJ2-1; no clear D. The CDR3 has 13 residues. Trimming removed 7 bases from V and 4 bases from J, with 11 bases in between. CDR3 nucleotide sequence: TGTGCCAGCACCCCTGGGCGTTACAATGAGCAGTTCTTC. It translates to CASTPGRYNEQFF.

V and J are TRBV10-2 and TRBJ1-2; 7 bases fit TRBD1. In germline, CDR1 is WSHSY, CDR2 SAAADI. J lost 0 bases, V lost 5 bases, and 6 bases had no gene match. The CDR3 loop spans 15 amino acids. CDR3 sequence (DNA): TGCGCCAGCAGTTATACAGGGGATCCTAACTATGGCTACACCTTC. It yields the protein CASSYTGDPNYGYTF.

V and J are TRBV19 and TRBJ1-1; the D gene is possibly TRBD1 (5 bases). This CDR3 is 17 amino acids long. Trimming removed 3 bases from V and 8 bases from J, with 25 bases in between. Germline V lookup: CDR1 LNHDA, CDR2 SQIVND (reference sequence). DNA for the CDR3: TGTGCCAGTAGTATCTTATTCCGGGACCCAGGGAGGACCGAAGCTTTCTTT. Residues: CASSILFRDPGRTEAFF. Using reference TRBV19 and TRBJ1-1 for the parts outside the CDR3, the full variable domain is DGGITQSPKYLFRKEGQNVTLSCEQNLNHDAMYWYRQDPGQGLRLIYYSQIVNDFQKGDIAEGYSVSREKKESFPLTVTSAQKNPTAFYLCASSILFRDPGRTEAFFGQGTRLTVV.

The rearrangement uses TRBV23-1 and TRBJ2-5; perhaps TRBD2 as D (5 bases). TRBV23-1 is known as an ORF, though its function is uncertain. The CDR3 has 15 amino acids. V lost 4 bases to trimming and J lost 3 bases, with 15 bases between them. The CDR3 region has the DNA TGCGCCAGCAGTCGCCGCGGGCACTCTAAAGAGACCCAGTACTTC. It translates to CASSRRGHSKETQYF.

V gene TRBV6-5 combines with J gene TRBJ1-3, with TRBD1 as a possible D gene (5 bases). Germline V lookup: CDR1 MNHEY, CDR2 SVGAGI. This CDR3 is 16 amino acids long. Trimming cost V 3 bases and J 2 bases, with 14 bases left between them. CDR3 loop: CASSYYGGPTGNTIYF. DNA of the CDR3: TGTGCCAGCAGTTATTACGGGGGACCGACTGGAAACACCATATATTTT.

V is TRBV7-9 and J is TRBJ2-2; 10 bases agree with TRBD1. CDR3 length: 16 residues. Germline trimming cut 2 bases from V and 4 bases from J; bases unmatched to any gene: 4. Germline values: CDR1 SEHNR, CDR2 FQNEAQ (reference sequence). The DNA of the CDR3 is TGTGCCAGCAGCTTAAGACAGGGGGCGCCCACCGGGGAGCTGTTTTTT. Amino acid sequence: CASSLRQGAPTGELFF.

This clone was observed a single time. The V and J genes are TRBV11-2 and TRBJ2-1; 9 bases line up with TRBD1. J lost 1 base, V lost 5 bases, and 3 bases had no gene match. This CDR3 has 15 amino acids. Per the germline V gene, CDR1 is SGHAT and CDR2 is FQNNGV. The DNA for the CDR3 is TGTGCCAGCAGCCGGGACAGGGCGTCCTACAATGAGCAGTTCTTC. Protein sequence: CASSRDRASYNEQFF.

The V and J genes are TRBV11-2 and TRBJ2-2, with TRBD1 as a possible D gene (6 bases). V was trimmed by 1 base and J by 2 bases, leaving 11 bases between them. The CDR3 has 16 amino acids. Germline assignment: CDR1 SGHAT and CDR2 FQNNGV. CDR3 in DNA: TGTGCCAGCAGCTTAGGGACAGCCTTCAACACCGGGGAGCTGTTTTTT. Its protein is CASSLGTAFNTGELFF.

J is TRBJ1-1 and V is TRBV27, with 10 bases lining up with TRBD1. CDR3 length: 15 amino acids. Germline assignment: CDR1 MNHEY and CDR2 SMNVEV (reference sequence). V was pared by 5 bases and J by 0 bases, with 3 bases of the junction left unmatched. The CDR3 coding sequence is TGTGCCAGCAGTCCGGGGACAGGGGTGAACACTGAAGCTTTCTTT. Protein product: CASSPGTGVNTEAFF.

V and J are TRBV3-1 (or the pseudogene TRBV3-2) and TRBJ1-3; maybe TRBD1 (5 bases). The CDR3 covers 15 residues. With 0 bases removed from V and 4 bases from J, the gap between germline ends came to 10 bases. CDR1 is LGHDT and CDR2 is YNNKEL in the germline V gene (reference sequence). In DNA form, the CDR3 reads TGTGCCAGCAGCCAAGACAGGGTGAGAGGAAACACCATATATTTT. Translated: CASSQDRVRGNTIYF.

V usage is TRBV7-2 and J usage is TRBJ2-3; 8 nucleotides line up with TRBD2. V was clipped by 5 bases and J by 4 bases; unmatched bases: 8. There are 15 residues in the CDR3. The V gene's germline CDR1 is SGHTA and CDR2 FQGNSA. CDR3 DNA sequence: TGTGCCAGCAGCCAGTGGACTAGCCCGGCAGATACGCAGTATTTT. This codes for CASSQWTSPADTQYF.

V gene TRBV28 combines with J gene TRBJ1-1; 10 bases agree with TRBD1. Germline V gives CDR1 MDHEN, CDR2 SYDVKM. V was clipped by 2 bases and J by 8 bases; unmatched bases: 8. The CDR3 has 15 residues. The chain's CDR3 is CASSLGPTGGPEAFF. The CDR3 nucleotides are TGTGCCAGCAGTTTAGGACCGACAGGGGGCCCCGAAGCTTTCTTT. Using reference TRBV28 and TRBJ1-1 for the parts outside the CDR3, the full variable domain is DVKVTQSSRYLVKRTGEKVFLECVQDMDHENMFWYRQDPGLGLRLIYFSYDVKMKEKGDIPEGYSVSREKKERFSLILESASTNQTSMYLCASSLGPTGGPEAFFGQGTRLTVV.